Below, 12 T cell receptor beta chains from the same sample are listed, as sequenced in a study of Graves' ophthalmopathy and Graves' hyperthyroidism. CDR3 regions of TCR beta were amplified from RNA transcripts. An initial RT-PCR round employing HTBI primers preceded a second-round multiplex PCR. In TCRdb, the multiplex PCR reads were re-called with MiXCR into one record per CDR3 protein. This sample carries about half a million distinct CDR3 sequences, under 15% of them seen once, and the ten largest clones take more than 8.5%. The specimen was blood. All receptors derive from a woman aged 25-40 years with Graves' ophthalmopathy.

This clonotype was found many times. The chain recombines TRBV11-3 with TRBJ2-7; TRBD2 is a possible D gene (5 bases). There are 13 residues in the CDR3. Trimming left V 2 bases short and J 6 bases short, with 11 bases between. Per germline, CDR1 SGHNT and CDR2 YENEEA. CDR3 residues: CASSLLFRGEQYF. CDR3 DNA sequence: TGTGCCAGCAGCTTATTGTTTCGGGGCGAGCAGTACTTC. Full variable domain (rest looked up from reference TRBV11-3 and TRBJ2-7): EAGVVQSPRYKIIEKKQPVAFWCNPISGHNTLYWYLQNLGQGPELLIRYENEEAVDDSQLPKDRFSAERLKGVDSTLKIQPAELGDSAVYLCASSLLFRGEQYFGPGTRLTVT.

This clonotype was detected ten times or more. The chain combines TRBV29-1 with TRBJ1-1, with D possibly matching TRBD1 (5 bases). The CDR3 runs 13 residues. Looked up from germline, CDR1 is SQVTM and CDR2 is ANQGSEA. Trimming removed 8 bases at V and 4 bases at J, with 17 bases between. The CDR3 sequence is CSTSGGWGTEAFF. The CDR3 nucleotides are TGCAGCACTTCTGGGGGTTGGGGCACTGAAGCTTTCTTT.

The V gene is TRBV24-1, the J gene TRBJ1-1, with 10 bases matching TRBD1. The length of the CDR3 is 16 residues. Germline CDR1 reads KGHDR; CDR2 reads SFDVKD. V was pared by 2 bases and J by 3 bases, with 5 bases of the junction left unmatched. The CDR3 region is CATSDSGTGVDTEAFF. CDR3 bases: TGTGCCACCAGTGATTCGGGGACAGGGGTTGACACTGAAGCTTTCTTT.

The rearrangement links TRBV28 to TRBJ2-5; 11 bases match TRBD2. J was trimmed by 7 bases and V by 7 bases; bases with no gene match: 11. Germline values: CDR1 MDHEN, CDR2 SYDVKM. This CDR3 contains 15 residues. The CDR3 loop is CASKASGRPMATQYF. CDR3 in DNA: TGTGCCAGCAAAGCTAGCGGGAGGCCCATGGCGACCCAGTACTTC.

About this clonotype itself: Germline and junction disagree at one end, which may indicate a read error. The DNA of the CDR3 is TGCGCCAGCAGCTCTGGGACAGGGGATGTCACTGAAGCTTTCTTT. This sequence encodes CASSSGTGDVTEAFF. J is TRBJ1-1 and V is TRBV7-9; TRBD1 matches 10 bases. CDR3 length: 15 amino acids. Germline V gives CDR1 SEHNR, CDR2 FQNEAQ (reference sequence). Drawing the rest from reference TRBV7-9 and TRBJ1-1, the complete variable domain is DTGVSQNPRHKITKRGQNVTFRCDPISEHNRLYWYRQTLGQGPEFLTYFQNEAQLEKSRLLSDRFSAERPKGSFSTLEIQRTEQGDSAMYLCASSSGTGDVTEAFFGQGTRLTVV.

The table lists this clonotype with many counts. V and J are TRBV7-8 and TRBJ2-5; 7 nucleotides agree with TRBD2. Germline trimming cut 5 bases from V and 0 bases from J; bases unmatched to any gene: 0. The V gene's germline CDR1 is SGHVS and CDR2 FQNEAQ. The CDR3 has 13 residues. In nucleotides, the CDR3 is TGTGCCAGCAGCGGGACTAACCAAGAGACCCAGTACTTC. Translating gives CASSGTNQETQYF.

The chain recombines TRBV20-1 with TRBJ2-7, with TRBD2 identical over 9 bases. After removal of 1 base from V and 7 bases from J, the junction contained 17 bases not matched to a gene. The length of the CDR3 is 17 residues. The germline V gene encodes CDR1 DFQATT and CDR2 SNEGSKA (reference sequence). The DNA for the CDR3 is TGCAGTGCTAGAGCACTAGCGGGCAACCCCAACGGGAGGGAGCAGTACTTC. Its protein is CSARALAGNPNGREQYF.

This clonotype came up many times. The V and J genes are TRBV7-2 and TRBJ1-2, with 7 positions matching TRBD1. Germline V lookup: CDR1 SGHTA, CDR2 FQGNSA. CDR3 size: 11 residues. Losses at the gene ends were 3 bases for V and 9 bases for J; bases not matched to a gene: 1. CDR3 residues: CASSLGQRYTF. The CDR3 DNA sequence: TGTGCCAGCAGCTTGGGACAGCGCTACACCTTC.

This clonotype was picked up many times. The chain combines TRBV6-1 with TRBJ2-7; TRBD2 agrees at 11 bases. From germline, CDR1 is MNHNS and CDR2 SASEGT. Trimming at V came to 5 bases and at J to 3 bases, leaving 3 bases not matched to a gene. This CDR3 has 14 residues. In nucleotides, the CDR3 is TGTGCCAGCAGTAAGGGACTAGCGGTCTACGAGCAGTACTTC. Translating gives CASSKGLAVYEQYF.

This clonotype was seen many times. The J gene is TRBJ2-7, the V gene TRBV15; D is perhaps TRBD1 or TRBD2 (6 bases each). Per germline, CDR1 LNHNV and CDR2 YYDKDF (reference sequence). CDR3 length: 15 amino acids. V was trimmed by 1 base and J by 4 bases, leaving 14 bases between them. The CDR3 DNA reads as TGTGCCACCAGCAGAGTTTCGCAGGGGAGGTACGAGCAGTACTTC. Its protein is CATSRVSQGRYEQYF.

The chain has TRBV7-3 and TRBJ2-7; D remains unclear. Trimming removed 6 bases from V and 1 base from J, with 13 bases in between. CDR1 and CDR2 from the germline V gene are SGHTA and FQGTGA. The CDR3 sequence is 14 residues long. The CDR3 loop is CASRSNSPSYEQYF. Written as DNA, the CDR3 is TGTGCCAGCAGGTCTAACAGTCCATCCTACGAGCAGTACTTC.

The chain uses TRBV20-1 and TRBJ1-6; 8 bases match TRBD1. This CDR3 is 13 amino acids long. The junction had 8 bases not matched to a gene; V was cut back by 6 bases and J by 10 bases. Germline CDR1 DFQATT, CDR2 SNEGSKA (reference sequence). This CDR3 reads CSARQGMYSPLHF. CDR3 sequence (DNA): TGCAGTGCCCGACAGGGGATGTACTCACCCCTCCACTTT.